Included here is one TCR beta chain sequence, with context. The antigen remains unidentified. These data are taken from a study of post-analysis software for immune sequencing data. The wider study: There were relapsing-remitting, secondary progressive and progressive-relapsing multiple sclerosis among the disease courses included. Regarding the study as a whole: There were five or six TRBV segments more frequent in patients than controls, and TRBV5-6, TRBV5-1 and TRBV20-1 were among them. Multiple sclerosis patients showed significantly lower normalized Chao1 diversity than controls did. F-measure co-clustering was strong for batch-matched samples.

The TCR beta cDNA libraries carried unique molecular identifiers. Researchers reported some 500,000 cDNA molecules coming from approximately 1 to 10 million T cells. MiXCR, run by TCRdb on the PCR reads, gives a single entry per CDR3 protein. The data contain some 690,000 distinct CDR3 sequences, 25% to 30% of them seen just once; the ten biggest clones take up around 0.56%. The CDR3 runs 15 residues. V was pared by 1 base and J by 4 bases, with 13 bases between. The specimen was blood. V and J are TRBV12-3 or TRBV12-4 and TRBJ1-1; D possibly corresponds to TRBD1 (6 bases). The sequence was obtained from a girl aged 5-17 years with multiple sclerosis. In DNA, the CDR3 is TGTGCCAGCAGTTTAGATGCAGGGGTCGGCACTGAAGCTTTCTTT. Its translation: CASSLDAGVGTEAFF.